This T cell receptor (beta chain) originates from a study of cytomegalovirus exposure and HLA in healthy donors. Regarding the study as a whole: Based on reports, TCR beta sequences accurately predicted HLA-A and HLA-B alleles for most subjects. For most TCR beta V segments, an earlier analysis put the productive rate at about 87% or about 30% of the time. Some TCR beta chains (approximately 180 of them) were listed as cytomegalovirus-associated.

This PCR relied on a set of 60 Vbeta primers and 13 Jbeta primers. Only in-frame clones appear in the TCRdb table, and some are missing; sequencing was by immunoSEQ multiplex PCR. The sample lists 130,000 to 150,000 clones, 73% occurring once. As for this clone: Its antigen is unknown.

Germline V gives CDR1 MNHEY, CDR2 SVGAGI. The V gene lost 5 bases and the J gene lost 0 bases, with 10 bases spanning the gap. CDR3 length: 14 residues. The rearrangement links TRBV6-5 to TRBJ1-1, with D perhaps matching TRBD1 (5 bases). What was sequenced was PBMCs. The receptor comes from a human donor in good health. The chain's CDR3 is CASSGGTVNTEAFF. The CDR3 DNA reads TGTGCCAGCAGTGGAGGGACGGTGAACACTGAAGCTTTCTTT.